This entry lists 9 T cell receptor beta chains sequenced from one sample in a study of CD8 T cells in Susac syndrome (dated by TCRdb to about 2019). The receptor library was made with the immunoSEQ multiplex PCR assay. RNA was extracted with the RNeasy kit and 0.5 to 1 ug was reverse transcribed using random hexamers. TCRdb reprocessing: public reads trimmed at Q25 with fastp, clones called with MiXCR, in-frame beta chains kept. Entries that share a CDR3 protein sequence are merged under the most common genes and DNA. This sample has under 200,000 distinct CDR3 sequences in its table, and about 95% of those were observed once. Of the sample, 0.13% to 0.15% is held by the ten largest clones. The sequenced sample was CD4+ T cells from PBMCs. These TCRs come from a human donor in good health.

The CDR3 DNA is TGTGCCAGCTCACCCGGGACAGATAATCAGCCCCAGCATTTT. Encoded protein: CASSPGTDNQPQHF. The chain employs TRBV18 and TRBJ1-5; 7 positions match TRBD1. The CDR3 runs 14 residues. The germline gives CDR1 KGHSH, CDR2 LQKENI. With 3 bases clipped from V and 4 bases from J, the junction kept 3 bases outside the gene matches.

Only one count was recorded for this clonotype. The chain is built from TRBV29-1 and TRBJ2-3, with 7 bases aligning to TRBD1. CDR1 is SQVTM, CDR2 ANQGSEA, per germline. V was pared by 4 bases and J by 0 bases, with 4 bases of the junction left unmatched. This CDR3 spans 14 amino acids. The CDR3 here is CSVAGTASTDTQYF. DNA for the CDR3: TGCAGCGTTGCCGGGACAGCCAGCACAGATACGCAGTATTTT.

This chain joins TRBV19 and TRBJ2-3; D is possibly TRBD1 (6 bases). CDR1 and CDR2 from the germline V gene are LNHDA and SQIVND (reference sequence). V lost 3 bases and J 3 bases, leaving 10 bases between the germline ends. The CDR3 contains 14 residues. CDR3 loop: CASSIRGQTDTQYF. The CDR3 DNA reads TGTGCCAGTAGTATCAGAGGACAGACAGATACGCAGTATTTT.

This sequence joins TRBV20-1 and TRBJ2-3, with 12 bases matching TRBD1. The CDR3 runs 15 residues. Germline loops: CDR1 DFQATT, CDR2 SNEGSKA (reference sequence). The V segment lost 6 bases and the J segment 2 bases; nucleotides outside the gene matches: 6. The CDR3 is CSATGTGGTTDTQYF. CDR3 coding DNA: TGCAGTGCAACCGGGACAGGGGGCACCACAGATACGCAGTATTTT.

The gene calls are TRBV23-1 and TRBJ2-1; 7 positions match TRBD1. TRBV23-1 is an open reading frame whose function is uncertain. The junction had 10 bases not matched to a gene; V was cut back by 0 bases and J by 8 bases. This CDR3 region has 16 residues. CDR3 sequence reads: CASSQSRQGQGDEQFF. DNA for the CDR3: TGCGCCAGCAGTCAATCGAGACAGGGTCAGGGCGATGAGCAGTTCTTC.

This rearrangement joins TRBV7-3 to TRBJ2-5, with D possibly being TRBD2 (6 bases). Germline V CDR1 and CDR2: SGHTA, FQGTGA. Trimming took 5 bases from V and 2 from J, leaving 15 bases between them. CDR3 size: 15 residues. The CDR3 nucleotides read TGTGCCAGCAGCCCTCGTGGGGGGTATCAAGAGACCCAGTACTTC. Translating it yields CASSPRGGYQETQYF.

The J gene is TRBJ2-7, the V gene TRBV14; 8 bases agree with TRBD2. Trimming cost V 8 bases and J 7 bases; bases outside gene matches: 7. CDR3 length equals 12 residues. Germline V gene lookup returns CDR1 SGHDN and CDR2 FVKESK. The CDR3 loop reads CASGILAGEQYF. The CDR3 DNA reads TGTGCCAGCGGGATTCTAGCGGGTGAGCAGTACTTC.

The rearrangement links TRBV7-2 to TRBJ2-3, with D uncertain. The CDR3 covers 12 residues. CDR1 SGHTA and CDR2 FQGNSA come from the germline V gene. V was trimmed by 6 bases and J by 2 bases, leaving 6 bases between them. The CDR3 DNA is TGTGCCAGCAGATCCCTCACAGATACGCAGTATTTT. Translating gives CASRSLTDTQYF.

The chain recombines TRBV20-1 with TRBJ1-1; D unresolved. Per germline, CDR1 DFQATT and CDR2 SNEGSKA (reference sequence). V was trimmed by 4 bases and J by 1 base, leaving 7 bases between them. The CDR3 spans 12 residues. In DNA form, the CDR3 reads TGCAGTGCTACGAAGGGGAACACTGAAGCTTTCTTT. Translated, it gives CSATKGNTEAFF.